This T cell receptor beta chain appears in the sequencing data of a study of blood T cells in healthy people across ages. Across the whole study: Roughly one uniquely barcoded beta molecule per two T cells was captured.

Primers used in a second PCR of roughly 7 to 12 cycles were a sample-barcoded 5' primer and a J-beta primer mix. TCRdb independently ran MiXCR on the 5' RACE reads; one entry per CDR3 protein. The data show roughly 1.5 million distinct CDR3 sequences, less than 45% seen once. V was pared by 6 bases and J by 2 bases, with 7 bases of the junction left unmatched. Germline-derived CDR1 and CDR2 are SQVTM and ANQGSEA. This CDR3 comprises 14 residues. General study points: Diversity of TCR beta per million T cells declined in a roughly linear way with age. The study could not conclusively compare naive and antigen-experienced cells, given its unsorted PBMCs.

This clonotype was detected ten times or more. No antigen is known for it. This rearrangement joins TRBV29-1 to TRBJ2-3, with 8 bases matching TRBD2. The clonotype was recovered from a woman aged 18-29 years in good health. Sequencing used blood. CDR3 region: CSVARAGATDTQYF. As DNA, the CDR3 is TGCAGCGTGGCTCGAGCGGGGGCCACAGATACGCAGTATTTT.